These 19 T cell receptor beta chains came from one sample sequenced in a study of blood T cell repertoires in COVID-19. Repertoires were generated with immunoSEQ multiplex PCR, while TCRdb's copy carries only in-frame clones and drops some. Of under 200,000 clones listed, 80% to 85% are singletons. The sample taken for sequencing was peripheral blood. The receptors come from a human donor with acute or convalescent COVID-19. The donor label of this sample is uncertain.

This clone was found many times. The chain carries TRBV19 and TRBJ2-5; 8 nucleotides line up with TRBD2. Unmatched junction bases numbered 1, after V lost 3 bases and J lost 1 base. The CDR3 has 14 amino acids. Germline lookup yields CDR1 LNHDA and CDR2 SQIVND (reference sequence). CDR3 sequence (DNA): TGTGCCAGTAGTATGGGACTAGTCCAAGAGACCCAGTACTTC. Translating it yields CASSMGLVQETQYF.

The chain couples TRBV5-5 to TRBJ1-2; D remains unclear. CDR3 length equals 13 residues. The V gene lost 2 bases and the J gene lost 4 bases, with 9 bases spanning the gap. Germline V gene data show CDR1 as SGHKS and CDR2 as YYEKEE (reference sequence). For the CDR3, the DNA is TGTGCCAGCAGCTTTCCGGAGCCCTATGGCTACACCTTC. It codes for CASSFPEPYGYTF.

The rearrangement links TRBV7-9 to TRBJ1-3, with 11 bases identical to TRBD1. The CDR3 length is 16 residues. Germline V gives CDR1 SEHNR, CDR2 FQNEAQ (reference sequence). V lost 5 bases to trimming and J lost 2 bases; unmatched junction nucleotides: 5. The CDR3 is CASSKPGQGAGNTIYF. The DNA for the CDR3 is TGTGCCAGCAGCAAGCCGGGACAGGGGGCTGGAAACACCATATATTTT.

The CDR3 nucleotides are TGTGCCAGTACCTTTCCGACAGGGGGAAGATCCTATGGCTACACCTTC. It encodes CASTFPTGGRSYGYTF. This chain uses TRBV19 with TRBJ1-2, with 9 bases identical to TRBD1. The ends lost 7 bases at V and 4 bases at J; junction bases unmatched: 13. The CDR3 consists of 16 residues. The germline V gene has CDR1 LNHDA and CDR2 SQIVND (reference sequence).

V is TRBV5-6 and J is TRBJ1-5; TRBD1 might be the D (6 bases). The length of the CDR3 is 14 residues. Germline V gene data show CDR1 as SGHDT and CDR2 as YYEEEE. The germline V and J ends were trimmed by 4 bases and 3 bases, with 11 bases remaining between them. The DNA of the CDR3 is TGTGCCAGCAGCGTTACAGGGTTCAATCAGCCCCAGCATTTT. Its translation: CASSVTGFNQPQHF.

The chain has TRBV6-5 and TRBJ2-1; 10 positions agree with TRBD2. J lost 8 bases, V lost 6 bases, and 10 bases had no gene match. From germline, CDR1 is MNHEY and CDR2 SVGAGI. CDR3 length equals 15 residues. For the CDR3, the DNA is TGTGCCAGCAGACCGCATAGCGGGGGGAAAGATGAGCAGTTCTTC. Translating it yields CASRPHSGGKDEQFF.

J is TRBJ2-5 and V is TRBV5-1; TRBD2 matches 10 bases. V lost 0 bases, J lost 5 bases, and 7 bases stayed unmatched. This CDR3 has 16 amino acids. Germline CDR1 is SGHRS and CDR2 is YFSETQ. CDR3 sequence reads: CASSLEGSGGTETQYF. CDR3 nucleotide sequence: TGCGCCAGCAGCTTGGAGGGTAGCGGGGGGACGGAGACCCAGTACTTC.

This chain joins TRBV19 and TRBJ2-2, with 10 bases fitting TRBD2. Germline CDR1 LNHDA, CDR2 SQIVND (reference sequence). This CDR3 has 18 residues. Trimming at V came to 4 bases and at J to 3 bases, leaving 11 bases not matched to a gene. This chain's CDR3 is CASSKLAGPRGHTGELFF. DNA of the CDR3: TGTGCCAGTAGTAAACTAGCGGGGCCTAGGGGGCACACCGGGGAGCTGTTTTTT.

This CDR3 is CSVVSGGPDINEQFF. CDR3 in DNA: TGCAGCGTTGTCAGCGGGGGGCCAGACATCAATGAGCAGTTCTTC. The V call is TRBV29-1, the J call TRBJ2-1; 9 bases fit TRBD2. This CDR3 is built from 15 residues. V lost 4 bases, J lost 6 bases, and 10 bases stayed unmatched. CDR1 and CDR2 from the germline V gene are SQVTM and ANQGSEA.

The chain combines TRBV7-3 with TRBJ2-1; D is unclear. CDR3 size: 15 residues. CDR1 SGHTA and CDR2 FQGTGA come from the germline V gene. The germline V and J ends were trimmed by 6 bases and 2 bases, with 14 bases remaining between them. This CDR3 is CASSSSPSPYNEQFF. The CDR3 DNA reads as TGTGCCAGCAGTTCTTCTCCCTCCCCCTACAATGAGCAGTTCTTC.

V is TRBV11-2 and J is TRBJ1-1; the D is unclear. Trimming cost V 0 bases and J 1 base, with 9 bases left between them. This CDR3 has 15 amino acids. Germline CDR1 is SGHAT and CDR2 is FQNNGV. The CDR3 sequence: CASSLDNSPNTEAFF. CDR3 coding DNA: TGTGCCAGCAGCTTAGATAACAGCCCGAACACTGAAGCTTTCTTT.

The chain employs TRBV11-3 and TRBJ2-3, with 9 nucleotides matching TRBD2. Germline V gene sequence: CDR1 SGHNT, CDR2 YENEEA. The CDR3 is 17 residues long. V gave up 5 bases and J gave up 6 bases; unmatched junction bases: 15. The CDR3 here is CASSPSKGGGAPDTQYF. The CDR3, as DNA: TGTGCCAGCAGCCCCTCGAAGGGCGGGGGGGCCCCCGATACGCAGTATTTT.

The V and J genes are TRBV7-9 and TRBJ2-7, with 7 bases lining up with TRBD2. Germline loops: CDR1 SEHNR, CDR2 FQNEAQ (reference sequence). The CDR3 extends over 15 amino acids. The trim removed 5 bases at V and 3 bases at J, leaving 10 bases unmatched. The DNA of the CDR3 is TGTGCCAGCAGCCCCTCTAGCGGAAGACTCTACGAGCAGTACTTC. Protein: CASSPSSGRLYEQYF.

The genes are TRBV2 and TRBJ1-2; a weak D match, TRBD1 (6 bases). The germline CDR1 and CDR2 sequences are SNHLY and FYNNEI. The CDR3 contains 14 residues. The germline V and J ends were trimmed by 6 bases and 8 bases, with 19 bases remaining between them. CDR3 protein: CASRLQGGSYGYTF. The CDR3 DNA reads as TGTGCCAGCAGGCTTCAAGGGGGAAGCTACGGCTACACCTTC. The variable domain in full, completed from reference TRBV2 and TRBJ1-2, reads EPEVTQTPSHQVTQMGQEVILRCVPISNHLYFYWYRQILGQKVEFLVSFYNNEISEKSEIFDDQFSVERPDGSNFTLKIRSTKLEDSAMYFCASRLQGGSYGYTFGSGTRLTVV.

The chain has TRBV18 and TRBJ2-2; unclear D gene. This CDR3 region has 16 residues. The germline V and J ends were trimmed by 3 bases and 1 base, with 12 bases remaining between them. CDR1 is KGHSH and CDR2 is LQKENI in the germline V gene. CDR3 in DNA: TGTGCCAGCTCACCGCCGGTGGGCATGAACACCGGGGAGCTGTTTTTT. Translating it yields CASSPPVGMNTGELFF.

The rearrangement joins TRBV6-5 to TRBJ2-5, with D unclear. The CDR3 is made up of 14 amino acids. Trimming stripped 7 bases from V and 2 bases from J, with 14 bases between. Germline CDR1 and CDR2: MNHEY and SVGAGI. In nucleotides, the CDR3 is TGTGCCAGCACCCGCGAGGTCACGCAAGAGACCCAGTACTTC. Protein product: CASTREVTQETQYF.

This clone was detected a few times. V usage is TRBV19 and J usage is TRBJ1-6; D is possibly TRBD1 (6 bases). Germline CDR1 is LNHDA and CDR2 is SQIVND (reference sequence). The CDR3 loop spans 14 amino acids. The V gene lost 3 bases and the J gene lost 9 bases, with 12 bases spanning the gap. The CDR3 DNA follows: TGTGCCAGTAGTATTCAGGGGATTGGTTCACCCCTCCACTTT. This sequence encodes CASSIQGIGSPLHF. The full variable domain, rest sourced from reference TRBV19 and TRBJ1-6, is DGGITQSPKYLFRKEGQNVTLSCEQNLNHDAMYWYRQDPGQGLRLIYYSQIVNDFQKGDIAEGYSVSREKKESFPLTVTSAQKNPTAFYLCASSIQGIGSPLHFGNGTRLTVT.

This clone was found once. The CDR3 spells CASSFGGAGSTDTQYF. The DNA for the CDR3 is TGTGCCAGCAGCTTTGGAGGGGCGGGAAGCACAGATACGCAGTATTTT. The chain uses TRBV5-4 and TRBJ2-3, with TRBD2 as a possible D gene (6 bases). V lost 2 bases and J 0 bases, leaving 13 bases between the germline ends. The CDR3 spans 16 residues. Germline V lookup: CDR1 SGHNT, CDR2 YYREEE (reference sequence).

CDR3 nucleotides: TGTGCCAGTAGTATAGGCCCGGGACTAGCCTACTGGAGCTCCTACAATGAGCAGTTCTTC. This translates into CASSIGPGLAYWSSYNEQFF. The rearrangement links TRBV19 to TRBJ2-1, with 9 bases fitting TRBD2. This CDR3 has 20 residues. J lost 0 bases, V lost 1 base, and 13 bases had no gene match. Germline CDR1 is LNHDA and CDR2 is SQIVND (reference sequence).